Below are 16 T cell receptor beta chains sequenced from a single sample in a study of post-analysis software for immune sequencing data. The antigens these receptors bind are not known. Findings and limits, study-wide: Controls showed lower frequencies than patients for several TRBV segments, and TRBV5-6, TRBV5-1 and TRBV20-1 were among these.

Unique molecular identifiers had been added to the TCR beta cDNA libraries. Each CDR3 protein gets one entry after TCRdb re-called the PCR reads with MiXCR. The sample holds approximately 630,000 distinct CDR3 sequences; 55% to 60% are singletons and the top ten take around 11%. Source material: blood. The source is a girl aged 2-9 years with multiple sclerosis.

There are a few counts of this clonotype. This chain joins TRBV6-2 or TRBV6-3 and TRBJ2-6, with TRBD1 matching over 10 bases. Per the germline V gene, CDR1 is MNHEY and CDR2 is SVGEGT. This CDR3 spans 17 amino acids. V dropped 4 bases and J dropped 0; count of bases not matched to a gene: 3. The CDR3 spells CASSWGQGSSGANVLTF. The CDR3 DNA is TGTGCCAGCAGTTGGGGACAGGGGAGCTCTGGGGCCAACGTCCTGACTTTC.

The gene calls are TRBV4-3 and TRBJ2-2; D is tentatively TRBD1 or TRBD2 (6 bases each). This CDR3 comprises 17 residues. Trimming shortened V by 5 bases and J by 1 base, and 17 bases separated the two germline ends. CDR1 is LGHNA, CDR2 YSLEER, per germline. The CDR3 DNA reads TGCGCCAGCAGCTTAGGGCAGGGGAGGTTGAACACCGGGGAGCTGTTTTTT. Translated: CASSLGQGRLNTGELFF.

The V gene is TRBV11-2, the J gene TRBJ2-5, with a weak D call TRBD2 (5 bases). Trimming shortened V by 1 base and J by 5 bases, and 14 bases separated the two germline ends. The CDR3 totals 15 residues. Germline V CDR1 and CDR2: SGHAT, FQNNGV. The CDR3 bases are TGTGCCAGCAGCTTAGGACGGCCCGAGCGGGAGACCCAGTACTTC. It yields the protein CASSLGRPERETQYF.

V and J are TRBV5-1 and TRBJ1-2, with D possibly matching TRBD1 (6 bases). This CDR3 is 14 amino acids long. V lost 4 bases and J 8 bases, leaving 18 bases between the germline ends. The germline V gene has CDR1 SGHRS and CDR2 YFSETQ. In nucleotides, the CDR3 is TGCGCCAGCAGCCTGGACAGAGAAACCCTGGGCTACACCTTC. This sequence encodes CASSLDRETLGYTF.

This rearrangement joins TRBV5-1 to TRBJ1-2; 10 bases align to TRBD1. CDR1 is SGHRS and CDR2 is YFSETQ in the germline V gene. J lost 7 bases, V lost 2 bases, and 8 bases had no gene match. The length of the CDR3 is 15 residues. Here the CDR3 DNA reads TGCGCCAGCAGCTTCCACATCGACAGGGGGCTTGGCTACACCTTC. It codes for CASSFHIDRGLGYTF.

The rearrangement joins TRBV29-1 to TRBJ2-5; 7 nucleotides match TRBD1. The CDR3 is 13 amino acids. CDR1 SQVTM and CDR2 ANQGSEA come from the germline V gene. The junction had 4 bases not matched to a gene; V was cut back by 4 bases and J by 2 bases. CDR3 DNA: TGCAGCGTTGCCGGGACAGCGCAAGAGACCCAGTACTTC. This translates into CSVAGTAQETQYF.

This chain joins TRBV13 and TRBJ2-5; possibly TRBD1 for D (6 bases). With the DNA end fitting TRBJ2-7 better, the J assignment may be wrong. The germline V gene encodes CDR1 PRHDT and CDR2 FYEKMQ (reference sequence). The CDR3 extends over 12 amino acids. The CDR3 coding sequence is TGTGCCAGCAGCCTCGGACAGACCGAGCAGTACTTC. This encodes CASSLGQTEQYF.

The CDR3: CASSTFLLAGGADTQYF. The CDR3 DNA follows: TGTGCCAGCAGCACCTTCCTACTAGCGGGAGGTGCAGATACGCAGTATTTT. The genes are TRBV6-2 or TRBV6-3 and TRBJ2-3; TRBD2 aligns across 12 bases. V lost 6 bases, J lost 4 bases, and 11 bases stayed unmatched. CDR3 length equals 17 residues. Looked up from germline, CDR1 is MNHEY and CDR2 is SVGEGT.

This clonotype has only a few counts. V and J are TRBV12-3 or TRBV12-4 and TRBJ2-7, with D possibly TRBD2 on 6 matching bases. Trimming removed 10 bases at V and 4 bases at J, with 11 bases between. The CDR3 length is 11 residues. For the CDR3, the DNA is TGTGCCACCGGGGGTTGGTACGAGCAGTACTTC. It codes for CATGGWYEQYF.

The V call is TRBV12-3 or TRBV12-4, the J call TRBJ2-1; D perhaps matches TRBD1 (6 bases). The CDR3 spans 16 residues. The V end lost 0 bases, the J end lost 5 bases, and 14 bases lay between the germline ends. The CDR3 is CASSLALGAGDNEQFF. CDR3 bases: TGTGCCAGCAGTTTAGCGCTAGGAGCAGGGGACAATGAGCAGTTCTTC.

In nucleotides, the CDR3 is TGTGCCAGCAGTTTTAAACCGGCGAACACAGATACGCAGTATTTT. Amino acid sequence: CASSFKPANTDTQYF. The chain links TRBV12-3 or TRBV12-4 to TRBJ2-3, with no clear D. Trimming left V 3 bases short and J 2 bases short, with 12 bases between. CDR3 size: 15 residues.

V usage is TRBV27 and J usage is TRBJ2-7; a possible D gene is TRBD1 (6 bases). V lost 6 bases to trimming and J lost 3 bases, with 15 bases between them. The CDR3 contains 14 residues. CDR1 MNHEY and CDR2 SMNVEV come from the germline V gene (reference sequence). The CDR3 region has the DNA TGTGCCAGCAGGGACCAGGGGATTATCTACGAGCAGTACTTC. As protein: CASRDQGIIYEQYF.

The chain combines TRBV6-6 with TRBJ2-5, with D unclear. TRBJ2-7 explains the end of the DNA better; the J call may be wrong. The germline V gene has CDR1 MNHNY and CDR2 SVGAGI (reference sequence). CDR3 size: 12 residues. The CDR3 DNA follows: TGTGCCAGCAGGAGTACAGAGTACGAGCAGTACTTC. Translated, it gives CASRSTEYEQYF.

The rearrangement links TRBV10-3 to TRBJ2-1; possibly TRBD1 for D (5 bases). Trimming removed 2 bases from V and 8 bases from J, with 10 bases in between. The CDR3 is made up of 13 amino acids. The germline V gene has CDR1 ENHRY and CDR2 SYGVKD. CDR3 loop: CAISEGRVDEQFF. The DNA for the CDR3 is TGTGCCATCAGTGAGGGCAGGGTTGATGAGCAGTTCTTC.

The V and J genes are TRBV2 and TRBJ2-7; 8 bases map to TRBD1. Unmatched junction bases numbered 3, after V lost 6 bases and J lost 2 bases. The CDR3 has 13 residues. Germline V CDR1 and CDR2: SNHLY, FYNNEI. CDR3 residues: CASRPDRAYEQYF. For the CDR3, the DNA is TGTGCCAGCAGGCCGGACAGGGCCTACGAGCAGTACTTC.

V and J are TRBV5-1 and TRBJ2-7, with D possibly matching TRBD1 (6 bases). CDR3 size: 15 residues. The V end lost 4 bases, the J end lost 6 bases, and 20 bases lay between the germline ends. The germline gives CDR1 SGHRS, CDR2 YFSETQ. The CDR3 DNA reads TGCGCCAGCAGCCCGGCGACAGGTGAAGCCCGCGAGCAGTACTTC. Protein: CASSPATGEAREQYF. The entire variable domain, with the rest obtained from reference TRBV5-1 and TRBJ2-7, is as follows: KAGVTQTPRYLIKTRGQQVTLSCSPISGHRSVSWYQQTPGQGLQFLFEYFSETQRNKGNFPGRFSGRQFSNSRSEMNVSTLELGDSALYLCASSPATGEAREQYFGPGTRLTVT.